The clone carrying this T cell receptor beta chain was counted at least ten times. Antigen specificity is unknown. TCRdb's copy holds only in-frame clones and misses some; the assay was immunoSEQ multiplex PCR. The sample contains tens of thousands of clones, none of them singletons. These data are taken from a study of T cell clonality in common variable immunodeficiency. Study findings and constraints: What drives increased CVID clonality needs T cell subpopulation sequencing. CVID subjects shared fewer TCRbeta clones than healthy controls did. Links between repertoire features and CVID complications were heterogeneity-limited. Fewer deletions and N-nucleotide insertions were reportedly seen in common variable immunodeficiency TCR beta sequences.

The sample consisted of peripheral blood mononuclear cells. The receptor was isolated from a person aged 18 to 69 in good health.

Incomplete CDR3 DNA: TGTGCCATCAGTGAGTTCGAAGGGTGGCAAGAGACC. Its protein product is CAISEFEGWQET. The complete CDR3 sequence is CAISEFEGWQETQYF. The rearrangement joins TRBV10-3 to TRBJ2-5; D gene uncertain. From the germline J gene comes the end of the CDR3, since the read stops 3 residues before it. Germline V gene sequence: CDR1 ENHRY, CDR2 SYGVKD. V was trimmed by 1 base and J by 2 bases, leaving 11 bases between them. The CDR3 spans 15 residues.